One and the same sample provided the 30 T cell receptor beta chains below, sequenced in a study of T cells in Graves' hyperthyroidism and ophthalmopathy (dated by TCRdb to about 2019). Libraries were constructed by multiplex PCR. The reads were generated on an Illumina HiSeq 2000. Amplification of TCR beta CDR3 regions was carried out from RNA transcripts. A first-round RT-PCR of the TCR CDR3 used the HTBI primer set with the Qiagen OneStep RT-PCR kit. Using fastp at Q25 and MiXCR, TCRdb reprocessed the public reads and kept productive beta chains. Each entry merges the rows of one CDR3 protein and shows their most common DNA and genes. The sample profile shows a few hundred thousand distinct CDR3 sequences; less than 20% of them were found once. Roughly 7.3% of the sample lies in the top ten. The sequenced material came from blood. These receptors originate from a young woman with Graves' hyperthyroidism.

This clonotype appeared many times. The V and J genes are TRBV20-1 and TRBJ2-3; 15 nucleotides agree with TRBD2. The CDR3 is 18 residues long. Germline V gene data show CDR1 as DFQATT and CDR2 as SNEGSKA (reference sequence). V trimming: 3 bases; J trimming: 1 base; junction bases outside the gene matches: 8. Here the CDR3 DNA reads TGCAGTGCTAGTCGGGGACTAGCGGGAGGCGCGGGCACAGATACGCAGTATTTT. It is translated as CSASRGLAGGAGTDTQYF.

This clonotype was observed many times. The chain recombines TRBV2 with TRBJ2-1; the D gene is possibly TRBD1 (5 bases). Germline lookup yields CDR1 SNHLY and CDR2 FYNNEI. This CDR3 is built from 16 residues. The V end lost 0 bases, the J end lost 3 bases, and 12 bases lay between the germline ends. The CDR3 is CASSEASGNLYNEQFF. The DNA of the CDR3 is TGTGCCAGCAGTGAAGCGTCAGGGAACCTCTACAATGAGCAGTTCTTC.

The CDR3 DNA reads as TGTGCCATCAGTGGACTAGTGGGTTACGAGCAGTACTTC. It is translated as CAISGLVGYEQYF. J is TRBJ2-7 and V is TRBV10-3; maybe TRBD2 (6 bases). Looked up from germline, CDR1 is ENHRY and CDR2 is SYGVKD. Trimming left V 4 bases short and J 4 bases short, with 11 bases between. CDR3 length: 13 amino acids.

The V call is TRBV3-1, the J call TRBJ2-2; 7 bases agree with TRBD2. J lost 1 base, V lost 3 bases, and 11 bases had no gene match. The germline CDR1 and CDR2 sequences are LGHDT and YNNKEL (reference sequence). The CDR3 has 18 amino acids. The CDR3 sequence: CASSHPTLGGRNTGELFF. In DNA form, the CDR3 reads TGTGCCAGCAGCCACCCGACCTTGGGCGGGAGGAACACCGGGGAGCTGTTTTTT.

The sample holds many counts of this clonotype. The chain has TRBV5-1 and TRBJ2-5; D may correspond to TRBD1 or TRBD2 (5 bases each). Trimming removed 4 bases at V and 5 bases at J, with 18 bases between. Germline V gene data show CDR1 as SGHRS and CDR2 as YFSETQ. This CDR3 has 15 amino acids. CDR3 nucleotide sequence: TGCGCCAGCAGCCCCGGGACCTCCGGCGGGGAGACCCAGTACTTC. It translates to CASSPGTSGGETQYF.

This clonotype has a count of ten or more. The CDR3 DNA sequence: TGTGCCAGCAGTTACGCGGGAGGGCGGACATGGGAGCAGTTCTTC. Residues: CASSYAGGRTWEQFF. The V gene is TRBV6-5, the J gene TRBJ2-1, with 9 bases lining up with TRBD2. The CDR3 covers 15 residues. With V trimmed by 2 bases and J by 10 bases, 9 bases remained unmatched. Germline-derived CDR1 and CDR2 are MNHEY and SVGAGI.

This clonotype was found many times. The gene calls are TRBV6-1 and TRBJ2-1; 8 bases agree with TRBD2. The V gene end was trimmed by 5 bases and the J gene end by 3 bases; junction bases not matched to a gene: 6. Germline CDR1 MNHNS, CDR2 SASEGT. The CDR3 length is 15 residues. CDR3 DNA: TGTGCCAGCAGTTCTAGCGGGCGAGACTACAATGAGCAGTTCTTC. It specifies CASSSSGRDYNEQFF.

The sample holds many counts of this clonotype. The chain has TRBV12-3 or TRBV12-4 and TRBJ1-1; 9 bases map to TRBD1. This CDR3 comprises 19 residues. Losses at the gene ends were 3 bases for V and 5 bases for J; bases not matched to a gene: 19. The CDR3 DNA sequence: TGTGCCAGCAGTTTCAGCCGGGACAGGGTGTTGACACCTGAGACTGAAGCTTTCTTT. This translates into CASSFSRDRVLTPETEAFF.

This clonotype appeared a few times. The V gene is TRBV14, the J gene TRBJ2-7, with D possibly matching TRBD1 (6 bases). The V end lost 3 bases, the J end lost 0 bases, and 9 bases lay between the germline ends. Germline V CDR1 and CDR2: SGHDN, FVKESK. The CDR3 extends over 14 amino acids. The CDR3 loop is CASSQGQLSYEQYF. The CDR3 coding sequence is TGTGCCAGCAGCCAGGGACAACTCTCCTACGAGCAGTACTTC.

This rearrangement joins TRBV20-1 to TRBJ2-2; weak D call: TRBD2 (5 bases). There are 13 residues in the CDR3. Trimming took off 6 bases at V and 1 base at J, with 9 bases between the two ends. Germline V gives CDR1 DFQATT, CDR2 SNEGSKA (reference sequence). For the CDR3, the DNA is TGCAGTGCCCCGGACTTGAACACCGGGGAGCTGTTTTTT. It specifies CSAPDLNTGELFF.

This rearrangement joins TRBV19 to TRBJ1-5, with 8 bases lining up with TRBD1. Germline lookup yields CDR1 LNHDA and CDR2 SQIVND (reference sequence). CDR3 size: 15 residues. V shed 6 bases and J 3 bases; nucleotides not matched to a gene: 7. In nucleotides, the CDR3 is TGTGCCAGTAGGACGGACAGGGCTTTCAATCAGCCCCAGCATTTT. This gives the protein CASRTDRAFNQPQHF.

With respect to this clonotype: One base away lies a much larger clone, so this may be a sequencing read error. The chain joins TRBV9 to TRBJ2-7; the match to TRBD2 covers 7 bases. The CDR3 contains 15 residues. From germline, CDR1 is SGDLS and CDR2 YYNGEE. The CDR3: CVSSLGGERNYEQYF. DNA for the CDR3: TGTGTCAGCAGCCTGGGAGGGGAGCGGAACTACGAGCAGTACTTC.

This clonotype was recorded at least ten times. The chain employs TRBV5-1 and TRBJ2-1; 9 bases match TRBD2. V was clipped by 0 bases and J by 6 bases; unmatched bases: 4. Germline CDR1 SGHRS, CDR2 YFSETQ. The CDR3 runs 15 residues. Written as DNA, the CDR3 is TGCGCCAGCAGCTTGGGACTAGCGGAAAGCAATGAGCAGTTCTTC. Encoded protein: CASSLGLAESNEQFF.

CDR3 region: CSVVSHTDTQYF. CDR3 coding DNA: TGCAGCGTTGTTAGCCACACAGATACGCAGTATTTT. The chain recombines TRBV29-1 with TRBJ2-3, with no clear D. This CDR3 contains 12 residues. Per the germline V gene, CDR1 is SQVTM and CDR2 is ANQGSEA. Trimming cost V 4 bases and J 2 bases, with 7 bases left between them.

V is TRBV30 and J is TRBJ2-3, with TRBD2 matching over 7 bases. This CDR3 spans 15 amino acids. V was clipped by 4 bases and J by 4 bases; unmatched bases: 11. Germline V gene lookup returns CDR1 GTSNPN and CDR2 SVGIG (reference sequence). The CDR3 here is CAWKGRGGSADTQYF. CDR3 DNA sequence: TGTGCCTGGAAAGGCCGCGGCGGGAGTGCAGATACGCAGTATTTT. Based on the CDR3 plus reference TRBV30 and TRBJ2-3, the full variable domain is SQTIHQWPATLVQPVGSPLSLECTVEGTSNPNLYWYRQAAGRGLQLLFYSVGIGQISSEVPQNLSASRPQDRQFILSSKKLLLSDSGFYLCAWKGRGGSADTQYFGPGTRLTVL.

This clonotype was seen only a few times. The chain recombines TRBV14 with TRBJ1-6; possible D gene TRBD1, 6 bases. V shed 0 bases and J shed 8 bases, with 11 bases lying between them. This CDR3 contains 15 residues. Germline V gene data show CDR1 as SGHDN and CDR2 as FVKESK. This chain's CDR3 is CASSQERGSDSPLHF. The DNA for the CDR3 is TGTGCCAGCAGCCAAGAAAGGGGGTCGGATTCACCCCTCCACTTT.

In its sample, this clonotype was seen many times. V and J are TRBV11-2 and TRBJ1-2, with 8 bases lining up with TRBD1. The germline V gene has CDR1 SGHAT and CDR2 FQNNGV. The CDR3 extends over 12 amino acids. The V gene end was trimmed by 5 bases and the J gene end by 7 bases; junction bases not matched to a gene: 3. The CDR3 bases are TGTGCCAGCAGCACCGGGACAGGTGGCTACACCTTC. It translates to CASSTGTGGYTF.

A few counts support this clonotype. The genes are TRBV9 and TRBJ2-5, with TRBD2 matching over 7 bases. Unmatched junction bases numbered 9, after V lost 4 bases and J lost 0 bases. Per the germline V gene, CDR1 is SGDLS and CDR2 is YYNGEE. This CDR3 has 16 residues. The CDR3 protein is CASSFGGTRNQETQYF. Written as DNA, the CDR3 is TGTGCCAGCAGCTTCGGGGGGACCCGAAACCAAGAGACCCAGTACTTC. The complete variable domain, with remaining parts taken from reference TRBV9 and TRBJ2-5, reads DSGVTQTPKHLITATGQRVTLRCSPRSGDLSVYWYQQSLDQGLQFLIQYYNGEERAKGNILERFSAQQFPDLHSELNLSSLELGDSALYFCASSFGGTRNQETQYFGPGTRLLVL.

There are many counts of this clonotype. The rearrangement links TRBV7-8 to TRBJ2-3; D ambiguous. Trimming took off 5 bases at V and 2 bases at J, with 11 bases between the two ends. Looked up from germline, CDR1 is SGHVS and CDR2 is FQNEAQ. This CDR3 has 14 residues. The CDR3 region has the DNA TGTGCCAGCAGCATACTACTAACCACAGATACGCAGTATTTT. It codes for CASSILLTTDTQYF.

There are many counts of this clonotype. This CDR3 is CASSKDRQNSYEQYF. The CDR3 DNA follows: TGTGCCAGCAGTAAGGACAGGCAGAATTCCTACGAGCAGTACTTC. The chain recombines TRBV6-2 or TRBV6-3 with TRBJ2-7; TRBD1 aligns across 7 bases. The CDR3 sequence is 15 residues long. The germline V gene encodes CDR1 MNHEY and CDR2 SVGEGT. V was clipped by 5 bases and J by 1 base; unmatched bases: 8.

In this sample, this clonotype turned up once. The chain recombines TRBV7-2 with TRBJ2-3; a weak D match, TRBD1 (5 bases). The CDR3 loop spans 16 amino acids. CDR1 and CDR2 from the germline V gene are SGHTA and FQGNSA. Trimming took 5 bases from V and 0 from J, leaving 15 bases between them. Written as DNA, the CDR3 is TGTGCCAGCAGCGCCGGACAAACACCGAGCACAGATACGCAGTATTTT. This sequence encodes CASSAGQTPSTDTQYF. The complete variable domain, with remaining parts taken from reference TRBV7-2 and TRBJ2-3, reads GAGVSQSPSNKVTEKGKDVELRCDPISGHTALYWYRQSLGQGLEFLIYFQGNSAPDKSGLPSDRFSAERTGGSVSTLTIQRTQQEDSAVYLCASSAGQTPSTDTQYFGPGTRLTVL.

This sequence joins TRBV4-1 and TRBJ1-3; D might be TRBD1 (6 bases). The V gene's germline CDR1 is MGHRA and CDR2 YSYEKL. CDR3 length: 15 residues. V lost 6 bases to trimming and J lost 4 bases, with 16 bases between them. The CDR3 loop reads CASRRLGAPGNTIYF. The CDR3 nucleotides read TGCGCCAGCAGGCGGTTGGGGGCGCCCGGAAACACCATATATTTT.

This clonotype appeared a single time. The CDR3 here is CASSGGTVTYEQYF. The CDR3, as DNA: TGTGCCAGCAGTGGGGGGACCGTTACCTACGAGCAGTACTTC. V is TRBV2 and J is TRBJ2-7; D could derive from TRBD1 or TRBD2 (5 bases each). V was cut by 4 bases and J by 2 bases, with 12 bases left in between. This CDR3 spans 14 amino acids. Germline V lookup: CDR1 SNHLY, CDR2 FYNNEI.

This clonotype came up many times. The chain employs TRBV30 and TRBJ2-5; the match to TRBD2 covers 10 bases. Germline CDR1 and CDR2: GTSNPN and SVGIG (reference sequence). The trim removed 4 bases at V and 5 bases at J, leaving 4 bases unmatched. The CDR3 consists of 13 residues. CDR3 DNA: TGTGCCTGGACCGGGACTAGCGTTGAGACCCAGTACTTC. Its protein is CAWTGTSVETQYF.

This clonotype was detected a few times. CDR3: CASTYGAKGIYEQYF. CDR3 DNA sequence: TGTGCCAGCACCTACGGGGCAAAGGGGATCTACGAGCAGTACTTC. V and J are TRBV7-2 and TRBJ2-7, with D perhaps given as TRBD1 or TRBD2 (5 bases each). CDR3 length: 15 amino acids. CDR1 and CDR2 (germline): SGHTA, FQGNSA. Deletions cut 7 bases from V and 3 bases from J, with 19 bases between.

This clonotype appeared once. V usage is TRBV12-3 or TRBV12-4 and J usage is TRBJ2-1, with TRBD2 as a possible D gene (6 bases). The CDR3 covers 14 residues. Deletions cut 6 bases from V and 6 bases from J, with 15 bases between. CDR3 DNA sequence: TGTGCCAGCAGCCGGAGGGCGTTTAGCAATGAGCAGTTCTTC. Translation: CASSRRAFSNEQFF.

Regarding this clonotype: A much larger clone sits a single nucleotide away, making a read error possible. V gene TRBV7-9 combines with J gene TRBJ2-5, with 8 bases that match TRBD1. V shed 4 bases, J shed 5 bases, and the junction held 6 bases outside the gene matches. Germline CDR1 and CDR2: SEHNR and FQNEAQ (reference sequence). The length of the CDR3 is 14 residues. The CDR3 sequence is CASSSGTGVETQYF. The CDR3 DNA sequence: TGTGCCAGCAGCTCCGGGACAGGAGTTGAGACCCAGTACTTC. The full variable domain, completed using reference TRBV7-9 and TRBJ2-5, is DTGVSQNPRHKITKRGQNVTFRCDPISEHNRLYWYRQTLGQGPEFLTYFQNEAQLEKSRLLSDRFSAERPKGSFSTLEIQRTEQGDSAMYLCASSSGTGVETQYFGPGTRLLVL.

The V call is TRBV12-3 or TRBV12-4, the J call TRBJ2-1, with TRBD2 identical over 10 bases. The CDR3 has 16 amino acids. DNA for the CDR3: TGTGCGAGCTGGTCAAGAGCGGGAGGGCCTTACAATGAGCAGTTCTTC. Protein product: CASWSRAGGPYNEQFF.

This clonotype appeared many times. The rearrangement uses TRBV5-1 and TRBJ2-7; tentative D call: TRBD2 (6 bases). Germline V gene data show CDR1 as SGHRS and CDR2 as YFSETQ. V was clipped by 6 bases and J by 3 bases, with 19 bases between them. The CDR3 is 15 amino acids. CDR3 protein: CASNPGGSGDYEQYF. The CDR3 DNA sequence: TGCGCCAGCAACCCTGGGGGTAGCGGAGACTACGAGCAGTACTTC.

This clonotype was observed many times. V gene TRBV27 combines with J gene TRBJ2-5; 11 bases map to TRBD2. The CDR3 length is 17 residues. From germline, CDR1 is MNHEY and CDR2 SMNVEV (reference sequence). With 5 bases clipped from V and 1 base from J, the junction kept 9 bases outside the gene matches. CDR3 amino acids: CASSPYRLAGSQETQYF. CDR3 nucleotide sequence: TGTGCCAGCAGTCCCTATCGACTAGCGGGGAGCCAAGAGACCCAGTACTTC.